The rows below give T cell receptor beta chains drawn from one sample of a study of OX40 agonist ivuxolimab in advanced cancers. Some clones are missing from TCRdb's copy, which holds only in-frame ones; the method was immunoSEQ multiplex PCR. This sample carries approximately 54,000 clones, under 95% of them seen once, and the ten largest clones take 8% to 10%. Here the sequenced sample was CD4+ or CD8+ T cells sorted from blood, taken in a trial of the OX40 agonist ivuxolimab. These TCRs come from an adult with an advanced solid tumor such as melanoma, head and neck, liver or kidney cancer. Each CDR3 is given with its conserved first and last residue. Fields, in order: clone size, CDR3 length, J gene, V gene, CDR3 protein. Where a row states a size, it is once, few, many or the class of an expanded clone; other rows omit it.

clone size: .; CDR3 length: 10; J gene: TRBJ2-3; V gene: TRBV20-1; CDR3 protein: CSARSDTQYF
clone size: .; CDR3 length: 16; J gene: TRBJ1-1; V gene: TRBV4-1; CDR3 protein: CASSPLGAVLDTEAFF
clone size: .; CDR3 length: 14; J gene: TRBJ2-1; V gene: TRBV9; CDR3 protein: CASSVAEGYNEQFF
clone size: .; CDR3 length: 17; J gene: TRBJ2-2; V gene: TRBV27; CDR3 protein: CASSLSPLTSSAGELFF
clone size: .; CDR3 length: 17; J gene: TRBJ2-7; V gene: TRBV6-1; CDR3 protein: CASSEGDRISSPYEQYF
clone size: .; CDR3 length: 15; J gene: TRBJ2-5; V gene: TRBV28; CDR3 protein: CASSFGLADQETQYF
clone size: .; CDR3 length: 22; J gene: TRBJ2-2; V gene: TRBV28; CDR3 protein: CASSDHIPQTSGRAVNTGELFF
clone size: once; CDR3 length: 14; J gene: TRBJ1-5; V gene: TRBV5-5; CDR3 protein: CASSTRQGLEPQHF
clone size: .; CDR3 length: 14; J gene: TRBJ1-4; V gene: TRBV9; CDR3 protein: CASSLGTGSEKLFF
clone size: .; CDR3 length: 15; J gene: TRBJ2-7; V gene: TRBV7-9; CDR3 protein: CASSLPLGRPYEQYF
clone size: .; CDR3 length: 14; J gene: TRBJ2-7; V gene: TRBV18; CDR3 protein: CASSPGTGLIEQYF
clone size: .; CDR3 length: 13; J gene: TRBJ1-1; V gene: TRBV10-3; CDR3 protein: CAISESMRPEAFF
clone size: .; CDR3 length: 15; J gene: TRBJ2-1; V gene: TRBV6-6; CDR3 protein: CASSPYRGPRDEQFF
clone size: few; CDR3 length: 14; J gene: TRBJ1-5; V gene: TRBV19; CDR3 protein: CASSDSGLDQPQHF